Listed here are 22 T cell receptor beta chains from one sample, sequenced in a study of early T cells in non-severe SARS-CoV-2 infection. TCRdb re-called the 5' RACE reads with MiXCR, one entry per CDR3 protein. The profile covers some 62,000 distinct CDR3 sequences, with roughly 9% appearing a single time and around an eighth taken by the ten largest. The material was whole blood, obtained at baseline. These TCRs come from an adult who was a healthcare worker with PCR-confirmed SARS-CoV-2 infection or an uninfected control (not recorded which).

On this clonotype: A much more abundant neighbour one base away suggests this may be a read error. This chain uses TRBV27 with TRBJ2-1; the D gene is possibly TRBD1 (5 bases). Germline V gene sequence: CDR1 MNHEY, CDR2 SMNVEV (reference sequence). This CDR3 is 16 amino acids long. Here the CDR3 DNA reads TGTGCCAACAGTTTATTCTCTCAGGGATGGTTGAATGAGCAGTTCTTC. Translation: CANSLFSQGWLNEQFF.

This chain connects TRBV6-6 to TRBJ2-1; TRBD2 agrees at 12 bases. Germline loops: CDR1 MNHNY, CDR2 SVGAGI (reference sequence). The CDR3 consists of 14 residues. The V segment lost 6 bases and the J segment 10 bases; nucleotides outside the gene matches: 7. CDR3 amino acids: CASSRTSGMREQFF. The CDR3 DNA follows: TGTGCCAGCAGCAGGACTAGCGGGATGAGGGAGCAGTTCTTC.

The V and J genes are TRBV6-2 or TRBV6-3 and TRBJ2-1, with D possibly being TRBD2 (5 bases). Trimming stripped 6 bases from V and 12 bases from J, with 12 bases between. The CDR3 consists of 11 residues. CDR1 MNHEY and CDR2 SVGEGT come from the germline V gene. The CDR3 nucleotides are TGTGCCAGCAGGACTCTAGCTGTGCAGTTCTTC. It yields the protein CASRTLAVQFF.

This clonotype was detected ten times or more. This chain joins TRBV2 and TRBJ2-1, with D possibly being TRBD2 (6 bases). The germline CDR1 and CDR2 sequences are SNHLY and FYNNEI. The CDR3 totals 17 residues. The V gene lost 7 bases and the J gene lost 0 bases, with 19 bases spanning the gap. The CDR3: CASIGELVGSSYNEQFF. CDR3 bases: TGTGCCAGCATCGGGGAACTAGTCGGGAGCTCCTACAATGAGCAGTTCTTC.

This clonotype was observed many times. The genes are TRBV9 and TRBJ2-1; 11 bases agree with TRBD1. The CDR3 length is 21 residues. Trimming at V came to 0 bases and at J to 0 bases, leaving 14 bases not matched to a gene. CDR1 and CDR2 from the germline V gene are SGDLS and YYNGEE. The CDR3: CASSVAPGGTGGVRSYNEQFF. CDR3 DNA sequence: TGTGCCAGCAGCGTAGCTCCCGGAGGGACAGGGGGGGTTCGCTCCTACAATGAGCAGTTCTTC.

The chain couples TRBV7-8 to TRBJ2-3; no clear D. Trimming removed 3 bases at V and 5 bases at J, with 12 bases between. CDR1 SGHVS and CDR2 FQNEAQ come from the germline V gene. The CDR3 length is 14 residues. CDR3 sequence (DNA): TGTGCCAGCAGCTTTGACAACCTGAGAGATACGCAGTATTTT. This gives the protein CASSFDNLRDTQYF.

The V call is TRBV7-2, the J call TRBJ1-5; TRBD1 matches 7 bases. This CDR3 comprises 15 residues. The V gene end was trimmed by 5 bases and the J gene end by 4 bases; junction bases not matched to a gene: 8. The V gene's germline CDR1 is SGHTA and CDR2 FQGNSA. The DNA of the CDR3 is TGTGCCAGCAGCCCAACCCGGGACAGAAATCAGCCCCAGCATTTT. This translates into CASSPTRDRNQPQHF.

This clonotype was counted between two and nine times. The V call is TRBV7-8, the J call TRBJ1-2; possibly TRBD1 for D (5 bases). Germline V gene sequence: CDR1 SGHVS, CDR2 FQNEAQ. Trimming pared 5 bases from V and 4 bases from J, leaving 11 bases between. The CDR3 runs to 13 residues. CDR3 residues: CASSHTGPYGYTF. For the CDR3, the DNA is TGTGCCAGCAGCCATACAGGTCCCTATGGCTACACCTTC. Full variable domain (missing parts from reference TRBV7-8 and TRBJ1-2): GAGVSQSPRYKVAKRGQDVALRCDPISGHVSLFWYQQALGQGPEFLTYFQNEAQLDKSGLPSDRFFAERPEGSVSTLKIQRTQQEDSAVYLCASSHTGPYGYTFGSGTRLTVV.

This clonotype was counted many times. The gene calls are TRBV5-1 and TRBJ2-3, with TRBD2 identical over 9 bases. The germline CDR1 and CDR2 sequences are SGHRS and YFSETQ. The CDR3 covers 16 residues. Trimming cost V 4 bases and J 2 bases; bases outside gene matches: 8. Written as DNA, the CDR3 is TGCGCCAGCAGCCAAACTCTAGCGGGGTACACAGATACGCAGTATTTT. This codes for CASSQTLAGYTDTQYF. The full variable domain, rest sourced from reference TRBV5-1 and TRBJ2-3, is KAGVTQTPRYLIKTRGQQVTLSCSPISGHRSVSWYQQTPGQGLQFLFEYFSETQRNKGNFPGRFSGRQFSNSRSEMNVSTLELGDSALYLCASSQTLAGYTDTQYFGPGTRLTVL.

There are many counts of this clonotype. The DNA for the CDR3 is TGTGCCAGCTCACGTACTAGCGGTCAAACGAACACCGGGGAGCTGTTTTTT. Translated: CASSRTSGQTNTGELFF. The chain employs TRBV18 and TRBJ2-2; 8 bases agree with TRBD2. CDR1 and CDR2 (germline): KGHSH, LQKENI. V lost 4 bases, J lost 0 bases, and 7 bases stayed unmatched. This CDR3 has 17 amino acids.

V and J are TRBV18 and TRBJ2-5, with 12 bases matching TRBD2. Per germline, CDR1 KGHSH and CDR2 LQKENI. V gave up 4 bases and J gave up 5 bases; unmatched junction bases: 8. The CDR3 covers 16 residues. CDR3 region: CASSRRLAGESETQYF. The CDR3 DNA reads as TGTGCCAGCTCACGAAGACTAGCGGGAGAGAGCGAGACCCAGTACTTC.

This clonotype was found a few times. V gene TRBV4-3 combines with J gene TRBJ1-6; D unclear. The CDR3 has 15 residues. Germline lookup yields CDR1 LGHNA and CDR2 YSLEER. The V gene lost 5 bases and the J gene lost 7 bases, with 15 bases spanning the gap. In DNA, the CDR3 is TGCGCCAGCAGCGAATCCCGTGGGTCGAATTCACCCCTCCACTTT. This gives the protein CASSESRGSNSPLHF.

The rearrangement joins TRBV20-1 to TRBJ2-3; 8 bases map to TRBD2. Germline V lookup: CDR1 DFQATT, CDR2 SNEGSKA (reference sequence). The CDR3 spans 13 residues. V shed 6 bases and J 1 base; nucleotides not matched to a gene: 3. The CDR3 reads CSAKTSGTDTQYF. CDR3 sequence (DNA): TGCAGTGCCAAGACTAGCGGCACAGATACGCAGTATTTT.

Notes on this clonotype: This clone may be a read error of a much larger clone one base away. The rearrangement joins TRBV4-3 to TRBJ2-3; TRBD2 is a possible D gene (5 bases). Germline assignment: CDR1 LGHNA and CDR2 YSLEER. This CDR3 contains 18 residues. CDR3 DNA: TGCGCCAGCAGCCAAGAAGCAGTGCGGGCGTTTGGCACAGATATGCAGTATTTT. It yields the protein CASSQEAVRAFGTDMQYF.

The CDR3 reads CASSPIAGGYNEQFF. The CDR3 DNA reads TGTGCCAGTAGTCCAATAGCGGGAGGCTACAATGAGCAGTTCTTC. The chain has TRBV19 and TRBJ2-1; 10 nucleotides match TRBD2. The CDR3 is 15 residues long. V lost 5 bases, J lost 3 bases, and 4 bases stayed unmatched. Germline V gene sequence: CDR1 LNHDA, CDR2 SQIVND (reference sequence).

The CDR3 loop is CSARGIAGEQGYNEQFF. Here the CDR3 DNA reads TGCAGTGCTAGAGGGATAGCGGGAGAACAAGGGTACAATGAGCAGTTCTTC. The J gene is TRBJ2-1, the V gene TRBV20-1, with 9 positions matching TRBD2. Germline V CDR1 and CDR2: DFQATT, SNEGSKA (reference sequence). V lost 1 base, J lost 4 bases, and 11 bases stayed unmatched. The CDR3 contains 17 residues.

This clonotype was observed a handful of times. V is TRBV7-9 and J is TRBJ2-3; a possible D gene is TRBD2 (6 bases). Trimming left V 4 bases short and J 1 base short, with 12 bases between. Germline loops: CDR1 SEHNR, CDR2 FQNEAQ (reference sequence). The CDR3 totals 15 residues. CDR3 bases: TGTGCCAGCAGCTCCGGGACTTCCCGCACAGATACGCAGTATTTT. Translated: CASSSGTSRTDTQYF. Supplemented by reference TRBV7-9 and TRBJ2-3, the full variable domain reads DTGVSQNPRHKITKRGQNVTFRCDPISEHNRLYWYRQTLGQGPEFLTYFQNEAQLEKSRLLSDRFSAERPKGSFSTLEIQRTEQGDSAMYLCASSSGTSRTDTQYFGPGTRLTVL.

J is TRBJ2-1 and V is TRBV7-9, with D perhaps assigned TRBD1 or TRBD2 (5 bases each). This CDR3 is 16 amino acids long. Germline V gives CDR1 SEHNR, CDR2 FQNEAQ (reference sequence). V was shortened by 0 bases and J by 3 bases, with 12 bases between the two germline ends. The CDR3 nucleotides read TGTGCCAGCAGCTTAGCGTCCCGGGACGACTACAATGAGCAGTTCTTC. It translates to CASSLASRDDYNEQFF. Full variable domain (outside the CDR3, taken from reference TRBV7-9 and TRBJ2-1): DTGVSQNPRHKITKRGQNVTFRCDPISEHNRLYWYRQTLGQGPEFLTYFQNEAQLEKSRLLSDRFSAERPKGSFSTLEIQRTEQGDSAMYLCASSLASRDDYNEQFFGPGTRLTVL.

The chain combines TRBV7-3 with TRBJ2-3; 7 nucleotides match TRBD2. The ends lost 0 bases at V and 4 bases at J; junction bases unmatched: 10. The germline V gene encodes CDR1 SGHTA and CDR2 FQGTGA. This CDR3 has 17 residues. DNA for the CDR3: TGTGCCAGCAGCTTAACGGTGGGAGGGAAACATCCAGATACGCAGTATTTT. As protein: CASSLTVGGKHPDTQYF.

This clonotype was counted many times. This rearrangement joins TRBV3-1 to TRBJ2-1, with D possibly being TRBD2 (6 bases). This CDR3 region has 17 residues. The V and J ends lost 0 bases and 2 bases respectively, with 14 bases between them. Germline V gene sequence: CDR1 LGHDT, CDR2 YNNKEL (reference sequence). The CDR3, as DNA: TGTGCCAGCAGCCAAGATATGGGGGAGGTCGCCTACAATGAGCAGTTCTTC. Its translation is CASSQDMGEVAYNEQFF.

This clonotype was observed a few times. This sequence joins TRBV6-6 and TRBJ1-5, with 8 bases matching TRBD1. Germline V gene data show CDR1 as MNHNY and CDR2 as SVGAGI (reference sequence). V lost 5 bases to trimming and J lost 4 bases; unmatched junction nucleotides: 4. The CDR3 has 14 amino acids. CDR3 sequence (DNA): TGTGCCAGCAGTGGACAGGGAAAGAATCAGCCCCAGCATTTT. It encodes CASSGQGKNQPQHF.

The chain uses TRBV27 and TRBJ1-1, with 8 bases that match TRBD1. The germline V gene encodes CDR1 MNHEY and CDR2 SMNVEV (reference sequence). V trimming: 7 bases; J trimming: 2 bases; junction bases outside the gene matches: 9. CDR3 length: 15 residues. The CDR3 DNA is TGTGCCAGCACTGACAGGGGCGGAGGAAACACTGAAGCTTTCTTT. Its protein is CASTDRGGGNTEAFF.